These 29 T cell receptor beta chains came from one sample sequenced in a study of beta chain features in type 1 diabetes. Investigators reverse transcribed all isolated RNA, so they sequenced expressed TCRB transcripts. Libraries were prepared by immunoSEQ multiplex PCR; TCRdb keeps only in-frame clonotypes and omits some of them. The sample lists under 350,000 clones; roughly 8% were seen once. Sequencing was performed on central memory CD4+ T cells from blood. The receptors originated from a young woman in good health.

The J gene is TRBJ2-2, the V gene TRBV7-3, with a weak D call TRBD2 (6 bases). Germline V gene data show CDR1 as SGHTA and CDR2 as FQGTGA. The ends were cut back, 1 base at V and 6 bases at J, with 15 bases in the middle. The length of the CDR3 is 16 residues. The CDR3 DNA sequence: TGTGCCAGCAGCTTAAGGGGCGGGGATGCTTCCGGGGAGCTGTTTTTT. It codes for CASSLRGGDASGELFF. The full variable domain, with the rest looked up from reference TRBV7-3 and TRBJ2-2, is GAGVSQTPSNKVTEKGKYVELRCDPISGHTALYWYRQSLGQGPEFLIYFQGTGAADDSGLPNDRFFAVRPEGSVSTLKIQRTERGDSAVYLCASSLRGGDASGELFFGEGSRLTVL.

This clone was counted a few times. CDR3 sequence (DNA): TGTGCTAGTGGAACAGGGAATAATGAAAAACTGTTTTTT. Its protein product is CASGTGNNEKLFF. The chain is built from TRBV12-5 and TRBJ1-4, with D possibly being TRBD1 (6 bases). V lost 6 bases, J lost 4 bases, and 9 bases lay in between. The CDR3 contains 13 residues. Germline assignment: CDR1 LGHNT and CDR2 FRNRAP.

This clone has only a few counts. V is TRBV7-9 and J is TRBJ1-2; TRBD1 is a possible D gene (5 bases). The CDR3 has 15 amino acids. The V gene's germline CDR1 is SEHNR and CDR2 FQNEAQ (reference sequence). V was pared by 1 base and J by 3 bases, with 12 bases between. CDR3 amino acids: CASSLGRGGHYGYTF. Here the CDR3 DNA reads TGTGCCAGCAGCTTAGGGAGGGGTGGTCACTATGGCTACACCTTC.

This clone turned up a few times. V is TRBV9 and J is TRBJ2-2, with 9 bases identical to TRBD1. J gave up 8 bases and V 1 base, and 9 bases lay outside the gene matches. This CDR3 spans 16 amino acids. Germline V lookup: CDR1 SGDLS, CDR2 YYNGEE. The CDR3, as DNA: TGTGCCAGCAGCGTAACAGCTGGGACAGGGAAAGGGGAGCTGTTTTTT. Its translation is CASSVTAGTGKGELFF.

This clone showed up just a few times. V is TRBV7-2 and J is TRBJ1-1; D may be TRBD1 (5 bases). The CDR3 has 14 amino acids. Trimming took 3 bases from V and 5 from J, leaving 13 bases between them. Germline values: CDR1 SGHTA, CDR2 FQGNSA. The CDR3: CASSLSGARTEAFF. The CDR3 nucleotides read TGTGCCAGCAGCTTGAGCGGGGCGCGGACTGAAGCTTTCTTT.

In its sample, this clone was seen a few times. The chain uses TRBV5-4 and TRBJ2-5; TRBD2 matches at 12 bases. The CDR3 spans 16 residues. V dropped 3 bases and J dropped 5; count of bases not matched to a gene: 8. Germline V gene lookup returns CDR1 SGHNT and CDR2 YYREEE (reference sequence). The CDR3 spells CASSSRLAGVGETQYF. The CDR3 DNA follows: TGTGCCAGCAGCTCAAGACTAGCGGGAGTTGGGGAGACCCAGTACTTC.

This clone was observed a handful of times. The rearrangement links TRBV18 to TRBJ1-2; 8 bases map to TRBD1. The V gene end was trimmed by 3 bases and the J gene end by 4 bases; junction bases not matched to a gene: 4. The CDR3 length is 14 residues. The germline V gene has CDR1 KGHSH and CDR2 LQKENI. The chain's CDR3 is CASSPGQVGYGYTF. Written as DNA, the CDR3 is TGTGCCAGCTCACCGGGACAGGTGGGCTATGGCTACACCTTC.

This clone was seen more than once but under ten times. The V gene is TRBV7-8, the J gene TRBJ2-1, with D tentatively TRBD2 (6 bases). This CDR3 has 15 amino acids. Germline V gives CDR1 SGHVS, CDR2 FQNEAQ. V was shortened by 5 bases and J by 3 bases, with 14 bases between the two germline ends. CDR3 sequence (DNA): TGTGCCAGCAGCCCCCCGCGGGGCCGCTACAATGAGCAGTTCTTC. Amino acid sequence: CASSPPRGRYNEQFF. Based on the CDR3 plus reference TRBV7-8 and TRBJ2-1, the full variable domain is GAGVSQSPRYKVAKRGQDVALRCDPISGHVSLFWYQQALGQGPEFLTYFQNEAQLDKSGLPSDRFFAERPEGSVSTLKIQRTQQEDSAVYLCASSPPRGRYNEQFFGPGTRLTVL.

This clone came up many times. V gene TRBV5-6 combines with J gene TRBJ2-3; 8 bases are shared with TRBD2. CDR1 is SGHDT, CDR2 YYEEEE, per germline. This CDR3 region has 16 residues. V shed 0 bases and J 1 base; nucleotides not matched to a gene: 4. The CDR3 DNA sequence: TGTGCCAGCAGCTTGGGGCTAGCGGGCCGCACAGATACGCAGTATTTT. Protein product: CASSLGLAGRTDTQYF.

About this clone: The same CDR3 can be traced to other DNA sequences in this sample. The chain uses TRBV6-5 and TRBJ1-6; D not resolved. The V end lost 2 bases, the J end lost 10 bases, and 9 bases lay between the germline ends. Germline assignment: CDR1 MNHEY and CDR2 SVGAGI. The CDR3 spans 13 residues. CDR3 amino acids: CASSYEGGSPLHF. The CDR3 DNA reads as TGTGCCAGCAGTTACGAGGGAGGATCACCCCTCCACTTT.

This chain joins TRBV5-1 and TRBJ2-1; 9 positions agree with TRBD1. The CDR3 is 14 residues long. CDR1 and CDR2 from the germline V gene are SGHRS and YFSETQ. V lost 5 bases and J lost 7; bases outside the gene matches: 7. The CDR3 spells CASRLTTGGNEQFF. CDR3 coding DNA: TGCGCCAGCAGACTGACGACAGGGGGAAATGAGCAGTTCTTC. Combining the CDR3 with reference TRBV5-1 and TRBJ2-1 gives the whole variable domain KAGVTQTPRYLIKTRGQQVTLSCSPISGHRSVSWYQQTPGQGLQFLFEYFSETQRNKGNFPGRFSGRQFSNSRSEMNVSTLELGDSALYLCASRLTTGGNEQFFGPGTRLTVL.

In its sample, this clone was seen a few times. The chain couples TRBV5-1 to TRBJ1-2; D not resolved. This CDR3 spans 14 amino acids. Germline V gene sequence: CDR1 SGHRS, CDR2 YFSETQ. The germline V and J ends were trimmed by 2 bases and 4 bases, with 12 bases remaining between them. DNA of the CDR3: TGCGCCAGCAGCTTCGCGGGATCTTCCTATGGCTACACCTTC. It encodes CASSFAGSSYGYTF. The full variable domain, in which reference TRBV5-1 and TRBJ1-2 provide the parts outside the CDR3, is KAGVTQTPRYLIKTRGQQVTLSCSPISGHRSVSWYQQTPGQGLQFLFEYFSETQRNKGNFPGRFSGRQFSNSRSEMNVSTLELGDSALYLCASSFAGSSYGYTFGSGTRLTVV.

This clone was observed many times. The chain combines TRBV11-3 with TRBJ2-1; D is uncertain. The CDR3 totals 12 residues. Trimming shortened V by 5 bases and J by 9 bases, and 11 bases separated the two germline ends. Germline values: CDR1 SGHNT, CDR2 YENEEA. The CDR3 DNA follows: TGTGCCAGCAGCGCCTATCCCACTGAGCAGTTCTTC. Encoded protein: CASSAYPTEQFF.

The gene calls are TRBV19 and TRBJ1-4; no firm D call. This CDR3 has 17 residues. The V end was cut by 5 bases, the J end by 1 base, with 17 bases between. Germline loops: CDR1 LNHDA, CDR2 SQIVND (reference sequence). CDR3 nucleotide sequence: TGTGCCAGTAGTGGTACCCCCGGTGGGAAAACTAATGAAAAACTGTTTTTT. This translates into CASSGTPGGKTNEKLFF.

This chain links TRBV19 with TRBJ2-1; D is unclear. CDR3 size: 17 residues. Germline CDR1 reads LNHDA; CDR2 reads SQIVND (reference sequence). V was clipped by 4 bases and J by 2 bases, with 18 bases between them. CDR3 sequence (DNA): TGTGCCAGTAGTAGTGTAAGAGGTAGTAGCACCTACAATGAGCAGTTCTTC. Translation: CASSSVRGSSTYNEQFF. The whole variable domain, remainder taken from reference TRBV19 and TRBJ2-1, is DGGITQSPKYLFRKEGQNVTLSCEQNLNHDAMYWYRQDPGQGLRLIYYSQIVNDFQKGDIAEGYSVSREKKESFPLTVTSAQKNPTAFYLCASSSVRGSSTYNEQFFGPGTRLTVL.

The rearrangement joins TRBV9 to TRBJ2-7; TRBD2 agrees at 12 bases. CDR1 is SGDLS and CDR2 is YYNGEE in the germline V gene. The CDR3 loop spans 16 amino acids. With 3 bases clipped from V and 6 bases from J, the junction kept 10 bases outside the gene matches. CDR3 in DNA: TGTGCCAGCAGCGAGAGCCTAGCGGGAGGGATCGGCGAGCAGTACTTC. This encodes CASSESLAGGIGEQYF.

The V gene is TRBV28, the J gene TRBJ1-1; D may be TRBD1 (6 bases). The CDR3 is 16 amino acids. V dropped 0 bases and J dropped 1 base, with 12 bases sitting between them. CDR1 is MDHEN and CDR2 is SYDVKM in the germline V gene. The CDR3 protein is CASSLWSRGRNTEAFF. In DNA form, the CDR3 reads TGTGCCAGCAGTTTATGGAGCAGGGGCAGGAACACTGAAGCTTTCTTT.

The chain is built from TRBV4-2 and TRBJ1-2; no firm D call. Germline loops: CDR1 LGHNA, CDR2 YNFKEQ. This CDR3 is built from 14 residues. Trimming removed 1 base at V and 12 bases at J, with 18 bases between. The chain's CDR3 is CASSQGGRSPTNTF. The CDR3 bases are TGTGCCAGCAGCCAAGGAGGCAGATCCCCTACTAACACCTTC.

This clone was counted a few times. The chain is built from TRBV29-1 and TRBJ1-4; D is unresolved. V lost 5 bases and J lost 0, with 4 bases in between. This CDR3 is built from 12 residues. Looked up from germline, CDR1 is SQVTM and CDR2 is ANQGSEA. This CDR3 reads CSVKSTNEKLFF. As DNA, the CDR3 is TGCAGCGTTAAATCAACTAATGAAAAACTGTTTTTT.

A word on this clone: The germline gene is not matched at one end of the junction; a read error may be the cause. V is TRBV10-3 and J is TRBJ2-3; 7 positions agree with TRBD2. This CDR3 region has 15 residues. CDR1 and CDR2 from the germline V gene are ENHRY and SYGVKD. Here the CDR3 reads CANSRGGSGTDTQYF. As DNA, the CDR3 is TGTGCCAACAGTCGAGGCGGGAGCGGTACAGATACGCAGTATTTT.

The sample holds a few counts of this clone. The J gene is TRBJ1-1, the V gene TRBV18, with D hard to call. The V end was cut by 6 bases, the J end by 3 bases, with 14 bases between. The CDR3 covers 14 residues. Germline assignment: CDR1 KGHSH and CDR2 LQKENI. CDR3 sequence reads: CASSAGPRYTEAFF. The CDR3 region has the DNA TGTGCCAGCTCTGCAGGCCCCAGGTACACTGAAGCTTTCTTT.

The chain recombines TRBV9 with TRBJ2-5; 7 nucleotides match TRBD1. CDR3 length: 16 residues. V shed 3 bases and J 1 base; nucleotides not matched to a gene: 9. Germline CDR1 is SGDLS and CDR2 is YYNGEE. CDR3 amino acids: CASSEGQGVIQETQYF. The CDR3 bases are TGTGCCAGCAGCGAGGGGCAGGGGGTGATCCAAGAGACCCAGTACTTC.

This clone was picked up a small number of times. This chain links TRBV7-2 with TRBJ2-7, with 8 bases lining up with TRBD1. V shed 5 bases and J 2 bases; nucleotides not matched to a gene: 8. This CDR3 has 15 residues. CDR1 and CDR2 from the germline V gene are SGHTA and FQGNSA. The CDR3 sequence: CASSADRGSTYEQYF. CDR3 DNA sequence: TGTGCCAGCAGCGCTGACAGGGGTTCTACCTACGAGCAGTACTTC.

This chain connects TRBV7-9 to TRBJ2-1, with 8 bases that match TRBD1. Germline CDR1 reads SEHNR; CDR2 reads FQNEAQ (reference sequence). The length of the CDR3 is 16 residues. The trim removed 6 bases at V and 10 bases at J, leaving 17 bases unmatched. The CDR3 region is CASSTSRTGRSREQFF. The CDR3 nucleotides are TGTGCCAGCAGTACTAGTAGGACAGGGAGGAGCAGGGAGCAGTTCTTC. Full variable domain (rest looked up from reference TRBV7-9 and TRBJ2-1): DTGVSQNPRHKITKRGQNVTFRCDPISEHNRLYWYRQTLGQGPEFLTYFQNEAQLEKSRLLSDRFSAERPKGSFSTLEIQRTEQGDSAMYLCASSTSRTGRSREQFFGPGTRLTVL.

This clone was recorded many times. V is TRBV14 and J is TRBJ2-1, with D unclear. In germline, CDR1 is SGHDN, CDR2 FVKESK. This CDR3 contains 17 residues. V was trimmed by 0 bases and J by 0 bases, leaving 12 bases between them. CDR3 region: CASSQEPRRSSYNEQFF. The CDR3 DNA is TGTGCCAGCAGCCAAGAACCCAGACGGAGCTCCTACAATGAGCAGTTCTTC. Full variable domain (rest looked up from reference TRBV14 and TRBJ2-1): EAGVTQFPSHSVIEKGQTVTLRCDPISGHDNLYWYRRVMGKEIKFLLHFVKESKQDESGMPNNRFLAERTGGTYSTLKVQPAELEDSGVYFCASSQEPRRSSYNEQFFGPGTRLTVL.

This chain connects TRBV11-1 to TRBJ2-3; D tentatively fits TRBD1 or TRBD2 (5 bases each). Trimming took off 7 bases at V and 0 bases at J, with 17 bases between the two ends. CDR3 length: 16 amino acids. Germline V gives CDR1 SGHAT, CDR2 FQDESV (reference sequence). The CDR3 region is CASILGWGRSTDTQYF. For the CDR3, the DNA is TGTGCCAGCATCCTAGGTTGGGGACGGAGCACAGATACGCAGTATTTT.

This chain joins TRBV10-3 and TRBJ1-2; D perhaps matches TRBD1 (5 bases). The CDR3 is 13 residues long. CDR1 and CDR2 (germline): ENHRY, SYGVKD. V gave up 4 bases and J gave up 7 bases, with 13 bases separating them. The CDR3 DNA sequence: TGTGCCATCAGTGGACAGCAAGGAGGTGGCTACACCTTC. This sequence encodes CAISGQQGGGYTF.

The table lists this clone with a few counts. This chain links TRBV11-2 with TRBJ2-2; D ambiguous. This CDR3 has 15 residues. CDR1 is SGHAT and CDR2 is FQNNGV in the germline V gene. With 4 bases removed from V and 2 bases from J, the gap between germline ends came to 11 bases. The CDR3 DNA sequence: TGTGCCAGCAGCTCGAATACAGTTAACACCGGGGAGCTGTTTTTT. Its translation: CASSSNTVNTGELFF. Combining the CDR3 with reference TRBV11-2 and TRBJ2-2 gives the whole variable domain EAGVAQSPRYKIIEKRQSVAFWCNPISGHATLYWYQQILGQGPKLLIQFQNNGVVDDSQLPKDRFSAERLKGVDSTLKIQPAKLEDSAVYLCASSSNTVNTGELFFGEGSRLTVL.

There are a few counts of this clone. The CDR3 DNA sequence: TGTGCCAGCGGGCTAGCGGCCCTCCTCACAGATACGCAGTATTTT. Protein product: CASGLAALLTDTQYF. The V gene is TRBV2, the J gene TRBJ2-3; 7 bases align to TRBD2. Germline trimming cut 8 bases from V and 2 bases from J; bases unmatched to any gene: 10. This CDR3 spans 15 amino acids. The V gene's germline CDR1 is SNHLY and CDR2 FYNNEI.